This TCR beta chain was sequenced during a study of cytomegalovirus exposure and HLA in healthy donors. The CDR3 loop spans 15 amino acids. Germline V gives CDR1 LGHNA, CDR2 YSLEER. V gave up 0 bases and J gave up 8 bases; unmatched junction bases: 8. A note on this clone: The target antigen is unknown.

Overall study results and limits: The authors later found TCR association rates varying by HLA locus, with DRB1 most and HLA-C fewest. Further analysis was carried out later, and it showed several of the most significant clusters appearing linked to common viral pathogens.

The PCR contained 60 Vbeta and 13 Jbeta primers. Assay: immunoSEQ multiplex PCR; the TCRdb copy retains only in-frame clones and omits some. The data hold around 100,000 clones, with 78% observed a single time. Sequences were obtained from PBMCs. This chain joins TRBV4-3 and TRBJ1-1, with TRBD1 matching over 8 bases. The TCR was taken from a woman between 35 and 50 years old in good health and CMV-seronegative. The CDR3 DNA reads TGCGCCAGCAGCCAAGATCGGCGGACAGGGCGAGAAGCTTTCTTT. It translates to CASSQDRRTGREAFF.